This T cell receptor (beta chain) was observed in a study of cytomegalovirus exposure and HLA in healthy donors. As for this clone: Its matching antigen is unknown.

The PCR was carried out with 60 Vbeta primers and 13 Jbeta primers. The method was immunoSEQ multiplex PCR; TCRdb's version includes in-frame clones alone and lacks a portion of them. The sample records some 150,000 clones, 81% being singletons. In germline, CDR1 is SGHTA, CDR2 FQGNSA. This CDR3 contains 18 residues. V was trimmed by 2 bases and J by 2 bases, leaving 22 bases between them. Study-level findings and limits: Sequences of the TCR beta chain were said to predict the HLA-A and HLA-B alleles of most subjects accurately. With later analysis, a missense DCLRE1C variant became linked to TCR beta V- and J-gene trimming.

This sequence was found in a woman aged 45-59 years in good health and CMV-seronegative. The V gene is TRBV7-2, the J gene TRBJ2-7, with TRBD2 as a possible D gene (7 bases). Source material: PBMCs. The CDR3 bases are TGTGCCAGCAGCTTATCTGGACACCAGAGGGGGGGTCCCTACGAGCAGTACTTC. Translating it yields CASSLSGHQRGGPYEQYF.